The TCR beta chain described here comes from a study of beta chain features in type 1 diabetes. General study findings and limits: For Type 1 diabetes patients, all four CD4+ subsets carried TCRB CDR3s that were moderately but significantly shorter. In comparison with healthy donors, patients had naive, central memory and Treg TCRB repertoires that appeared more similar.

Of the isolated RNA, all was reverse transcribed, and so the sequenced material was expressed TCRB transcripts. Each sample of naive, central memory or regulatory T cells had, on average, around 3.5 million reads. Profiled with immunoSEQ multiplex PCR; TCRdb holds only in-frame clones, not every one. Counted here are about 650,000 clones, around 12% occurring once; the ten biggest clones make up approximately 0.11%. CD45RO/CCR7/CD25/CD127/CD95/CD27 separated CD4+ naive, central memory, regulatory and stem cell-like memory cells by sorting. CDR3 size: 13 residues. Germline CDR1 GTSNPN, CDR2 SVGIG (reference sequence). This clone turned up a few times. No antigen is known for it.

Sample: naive CD4+ T cells from blood. The receptor comes from a man aged 25 to 45 with type 1 diabetes. J is TRBJ1-4 and V is TRBV30, with a weak D call TRBD1 (5 bases). CDR3 in amino acids: CAVTGPTNEKLFF. CDR3 nucleotides: TGTGCGGTTACAGGACCAACTAATGAAAAACTGTTTTTT.